This TCR beta chain comes out of a study of blood T cell repertoires in COVID-19. Study in general: Spain, Italy and the United States supplied samples that represented acute and convalescent COVID-19.

Profiled with immunoSEQ multiplex PCR; TCRdb holds only in-frame clones, not every one. The table shows some 120,000 clones, with roughly 84% occurring only once. The CDR3 is 15 amino acids. V dropped 6 bases and J dropped 4 bases, with 15 bases sitting between them. Germline-derived CDR1 and CDR2 are SNHLY and FYNNEI. The source is a woman between 25 and 40 years old who had recovered from COVID-19. Sequenced material: peripheral blood. The J gene is TRBJ1-4, the V gene TRBV2; TRBD1 is a possible D gene (5 bases). The CDR3 loop reads CASSGTGGNNEKLFF. The CDR3 nucleotides read TGTGCCAGCAGCGGGACCGGGGGGAATAATGAAAAACTGTTTTTT.